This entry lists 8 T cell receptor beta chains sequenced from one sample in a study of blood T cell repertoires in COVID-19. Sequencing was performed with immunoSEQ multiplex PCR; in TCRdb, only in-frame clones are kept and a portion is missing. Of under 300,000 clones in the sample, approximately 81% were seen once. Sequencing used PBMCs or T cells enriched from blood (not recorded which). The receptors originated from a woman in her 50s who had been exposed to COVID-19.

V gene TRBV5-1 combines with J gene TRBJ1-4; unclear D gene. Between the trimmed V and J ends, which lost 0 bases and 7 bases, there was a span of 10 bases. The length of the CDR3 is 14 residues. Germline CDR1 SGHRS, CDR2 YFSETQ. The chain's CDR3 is CASSLGRGIEKLFF. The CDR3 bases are TGCGCCAGCAGCTTGGGGAGAGGGATTGAAAAACTGTTTTTT.

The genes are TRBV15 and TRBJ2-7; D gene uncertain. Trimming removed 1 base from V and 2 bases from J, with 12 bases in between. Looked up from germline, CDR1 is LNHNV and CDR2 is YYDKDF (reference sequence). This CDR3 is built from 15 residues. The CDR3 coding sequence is TGTGCCACCAGCAGAGCGAGTATCCCCCCCTACGAGCAGTACTTC. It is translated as CATSRASIPPYEQYF.

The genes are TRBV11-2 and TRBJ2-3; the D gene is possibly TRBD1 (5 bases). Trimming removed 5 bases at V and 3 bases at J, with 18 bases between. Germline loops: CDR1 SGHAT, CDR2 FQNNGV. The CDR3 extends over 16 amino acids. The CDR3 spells CASSPRSGLHTDTQYF. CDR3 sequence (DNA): TGTGCCAGCAGCCCCCGTTCAGGGCTCCATACAGATACGCAGTATTTT.

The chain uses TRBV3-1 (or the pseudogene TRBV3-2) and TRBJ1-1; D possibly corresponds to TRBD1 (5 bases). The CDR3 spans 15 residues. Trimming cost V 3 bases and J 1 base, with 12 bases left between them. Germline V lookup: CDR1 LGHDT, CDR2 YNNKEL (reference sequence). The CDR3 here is CASSQSGGRNTEAFF. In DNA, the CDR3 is TGTGCCAGCAGCCAGTCCGGGGGAAGGAACACTGAAGCTTTCTTT.

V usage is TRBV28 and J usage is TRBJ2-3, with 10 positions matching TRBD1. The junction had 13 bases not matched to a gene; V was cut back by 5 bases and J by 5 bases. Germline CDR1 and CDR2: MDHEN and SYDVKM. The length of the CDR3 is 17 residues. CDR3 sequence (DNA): TGTGCCAGCAGTCTCACCCGTGACAGGGGGCTTGGAGATACGCAGTATTTT. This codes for CASSLTRDRGLGDTQYF.

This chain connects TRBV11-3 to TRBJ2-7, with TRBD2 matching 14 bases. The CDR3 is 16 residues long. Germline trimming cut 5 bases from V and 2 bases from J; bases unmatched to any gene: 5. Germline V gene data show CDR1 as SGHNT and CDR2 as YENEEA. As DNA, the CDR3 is TGTGCCAGCAGCCCCGGACTAGCGGGGGGTACCTACGAGCAGTACTTC. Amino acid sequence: CASSPGLAGGTYEQYF.

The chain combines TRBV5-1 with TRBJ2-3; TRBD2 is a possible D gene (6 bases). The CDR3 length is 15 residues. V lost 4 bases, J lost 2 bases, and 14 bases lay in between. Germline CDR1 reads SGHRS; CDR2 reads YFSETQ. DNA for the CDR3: TGCGCCAGCAGCCTAGACAGCGGGTCCACAGATACGCAGTATTTT. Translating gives CASSLDSGSTDTQYF.

The CDR3 nucleotides are TGCGCCAGCAGCGCCCGACAGGGCCTGAACACTGAAGCTTTCTTT. It codes for CASSARQGLNTEAFF. The chain recombines TRBV5-1 with TRBJ1-1; 7 positions match TRBD1. The CDR3 has 15 amino acids. CDR1 is SGHRS and CDR2 is YFSETQ in the germline V gene. The junction had 6 bases not matched to a gene; V was cut back by 4 bases and J by 0 bases. Full variable domain (rest looked up from reference TRBV5-1 and TRBJ1-1): KAGVTQTPRYLIKTRGQQVTLSCSPISGHRSVSWYQQTPGQGLQFLFEYFSETQRNKGNFPGRFSGRQFSNSRSEMNVSTLELGDSALYLCASSARQGLNTEAFFGQGTRLTVV.